Shown below are 31 T cell receptor beta chains from a single sample sequenced in a study of CD8+CD57+ T cells in acquired aplastic anemia. The authors sequenced patients whose flow cytometry had shown CD8+CD57+ cell expansion. The template used for profiling TCR beta VDJ and CDR3 was genomic DNA. TCRdb called the reads again in MiXCR, with one record for every CDR3 protein. There are roughly 250,000 distinct CDR3 sequences in the sample; roughly 82% occur only once, and about 41% lies in the top ten. Sequencing used sorted CD4+, CD8+, or CD8+CD57+ T cells (not recorded which) from PBMCs. These receptors all stem from a human donor with aplastic anemia.

The CDR3 sequence: CSVGQIANTGELFF. The CDR3 DNA is TGCAGCGTCGGACAGATCGCGAACACCGGGGAGCTGTTTTTT. The chain employs TRBV29-1 and TRBJ2-2; possibly TRBD1 for D (6 bases). The CDR3 covers 14 residues. The germline V gene has CDR1 SQVTM and CDR2 ANQGSEA. V was shortened by 6 bases and J by 0 bases, with 11 bases between the two germline ends.

Remarks on this clonotype: No conserved phenylalanine or tryptophan ends this CDR3, so it is likely a read error. It is unclear where the CDR3 begins or ends on the DNA, so no DNA is shown, and the CDR3 is as TCRdb lists it. V gene TRBV2 combines with J gene TRBJ2-1; no DNA check was done on the table's D call, TRBD1. 16 amino acids form the CDR3, both terminal residues included. In germline, CDR1 is SNHLY, CDR2 FYNNEI. CDR3 sequence reads: CASGDGGTNTQDFHPG.

V gene TRBV7-8 combines with J gene TRBJ2-7; 9 nucleotides line up with TRBD2. Germline loops: CDR1 SGHVS, CDR2 FQNEAQ. V shed 4 bases and J 2 bases; nucleotides not matched to a gene: 6. This CDR3 spans 15 amino acids. This chain's CDR3 is CASSSSGGPAYEQYF. The CDR3 region has the DNA TGTGCCAGCAGCTCAAGCGGGGGGCCCGCCTACGAGCAGTACTTC.

A word on this clonotype: A junction boundary mismatches the germline segment, possibly from a read error. This chain connects TRBV15 to TRBJ2-1, with TRBD1 identical over 7 bases. CDR1 is LNHNV, CDR2 YYDKDF, per germline (reference sequence). There are 16 residues in the CDR3. This CDR3 reads CASSEGGRRGRDAQFF. CDR3 sequence (DNA): TGTGCCAGCAGCGAAGGGGGCAGAAGGGGTAGGGATGCGCAGTTTTTC.

The chain combines TRBV5-5 with TRBJ1-6; TRBD1 aligns across 7 bases. CDR3 length equals 16 residues. V shed 4 bases, J shed 3 bases, and the junction held 7 bases outside the gene matches. From germline, CDR1 is SGHKS and CDR2 YYEKEE (reference sequence). CDR3 region: CASSQGGGGYNSPLHF. CDR3 coding DNA: TGTGCCAGCAGCCAGGGGGGCGGCGGCTATAATTCACCCCTCCACTTT.

The V and J genes are TRBV9 and TRBJ2-3; 8 bases map to TRBD2. J gave up 13 bases and V 4 bases, and 14 bases lay outside the gene matches. Germline loops: CDR1 SGDLS, CDR2 YYNGEE. The CDR3 sequence is 14 residues long. CDR3 amino acids: CASSFGTSRVAKYF. In DNA, the CDR3 is TGTGCCAGCAGCTTCGGGACTAGTCGAGTAGCGAAGTATTTT.

The chain employs TRBV4-1 and TRBJ1-2; D is unresolved. The V end was cut by 0 bases, the J end by 7 bases, with 18 bases between. There are 16 residues in the CDR3. Germline CDR1 is MGHRA and CDR2 is YSYEKL. The CDR3 reads CASSQELAKRLRGYTF. CDR3 bases: TGCGCCAGCAGCCAAGAATTGGCGAAGCGACTACGTGGCTACACCTTC.

With respect to this clonotype: In this CDR3 the conserved last residue, phenylalanine or tryptophan, is missing, so a read error is likely. The limits of the CDR3 on the DNA are not certain, so only TCRdb's listed CDR3 is given. The chain recombines TRBV11-3 with TRBJ2-2. Germline V gives CDR1 SGHNT, CDR2 YENEEA. From its first to its last residue, the CDR3 has 11 amino acids. The CDR3 sequence: CASSLFLAVIT.

To note about this clonotype: Without the conserved terminal phenylalanine or tryptophan, this CDR3 likely stems from a read error. Because the CDR3's place on the DNA is in doubt, the DNA is left out and the CDR3 is given as listed by TCRdb. Here the CDR3 reads CASSLAGTEIRSI. This rearrangement joins TRBV7-2 to TRBJ2-3. Termini included, the CDR3 measures 13 amino acids. The germline V gene encodes CDR1 SGHTA and CDR2 FQGNSA.

In regard to this clonotype: Likely a read error: the CDR3 ends without its conserved phenylalanine or tryptophan. No DNA is shown, since the ends of the CDR3 on it are uncertain; the CDR3 is the one TCRdb lists. The chain joins TRBV7-9 to TRBJ1-2. The CDR3 is 13 amino acids in total, end residues counted. Germline assignment: CDR1 SEHNR and CDR2 FQNEAQ (reference sequence). The CDR3 here is CASSFRPAGRALS.

This chain joins TRBV7-2 and TRBJ2-1; 8 positions agree with TRBD2. The CDR3 spans 16 residues. Germline assignment: CDR1 SGHTA and CDR2 FQGNSA. Germline trimming cut 3 bases from V and 12 bases from J; bases unmatched to any gene: 16. In DNA form, the CDR3 reads TGTGCCAGCAGCTTTGATGGAGGCGGGGGGTGCGATGGGCAGTTCTTC. It specifies CASSFDGGGGCDGQFF.

Turning to this clonotype: The CDR3 end shows no conserved phenylalanine or tryptophan, and so a read error is likely. The DNA is left out, because the CDR3 cannot be placed on it with certainty; the CDR3 is given as TCRdb lists it. The rearrangement joins TRBV7-9 to TRBJ1-2. CDR1 and CDR2 from the germline V gene are SEHNR and FQNEAQ (reference sequence). The CDR3 is made up of 13 amino acids, end residues included. The CDR3 reads CASSVHPGGRYPS.

J is TRBJ2-7 and V is TRBV7-8; D gene uncertain. This CDR3 spans 18 amino acids. Trimming stripped 3 bases from V and 1 base from J, with 22 bases between. The germline gives CDR1 SGHVS, CDR2 FQNEAQ. The DNA of the CDR3 is TGTGCCAGCAGCTTTCCGGCAGGTCCCGATACGCTTTCCTACGAGCAGTACGTC. Its translation is CASSFPAGPDTLSYEQYV.

This chain connects TRBV5-1 to TRBJ2-5; TRBD2 matches at 7 bases. With V trimmed by 2 bases and J by 1 base, 5 bases remained unmatched. Germline loops: CDR1 SGHRS, CDR2 YFSETQ. The CDR3 is made up of 15 amino acids. CDR3 DNA sequence: TGCGCCAGCAGCTTTACAGCGGGGATCCAAGAGACCCAGTACTTC. It yields the protein CASSFTAGIQETQYF.

As for this clonotype: The CDR3 end shows no conserved phenylalanine or tryptophan, and so a read error is likely. The V and J genes are TRBV7-8 and TRBJ2-3; D is tentatively TRBD1 or TRBD2 (6 bases each). CDR1 is SGHVS, CDR2 FQNEAQ, per germline. V was shortened by 8 bases and J by 11 bases, with 20 bases between the two germline ends. The CDR3 runs to 13 residues. CDR3 region: CASGVGGGAKQYY. The CDR3 nucleotides are TGTGCCAGCGGCGTCGGGGGCGGAGCCAAGCAGTATTAT.

The chain uses TRBV5-6 and TRBJ2-1; possibly TRBD1 or TRBD2 for D (5 bases each). V was clipped by 7 bases and J by 2 bases, with 16 bases between them. CDR3 length equals 15 residues. CDR1 and CDR2 from the germline V gene are SGHDT and YYEEEE. CDR3 sequence reads: CASGIAGGAYNEQFF. In DNA form, the CDR3 reads TGTGCCAGCGGAATAGCTGGGGGAGCCTACAATGAGCAGTTCTTC.

This clonotype was seen only a few times. The V gene is TRBV11-3, the J gene TRBJ2-5; D not certain. Germline V gene lookup returns CDR1 SGHNT and CDR2 YENEEA. Trimming cost V 0 bases and J 3 bases, with 8 bases left between them. This CDR3 is 14 amino acids long. DNA of the CDR3: TGTGCCAGCAGCTTAGATCCCACAGAAGAGACCCAGTACTTC. Amino acids: CASSLDPTEETQYF.

In DNA form, the CDR3 reads TGTGCCAGCAGCTTACCGCCAGGTCGGACAACGCAGTATTACGAGCAGTACGTC. Amino acids: CASSLPPGRTTQYYEQYV. The rearrangement joins TRBV7-8 to TRBJ2-7, with D possibly matching TRBD1 (5 bases). Deletions cut 2 bases from V and 4 bases from J, with 24 bases between. This CDR3 comprises 18 residues. The germline V gene has CDR1 SGHVS and CDR2 FQNEAQ.

The chain is built from TRBV7-2 and TRBJ2-7; no definite D call. Germline values: CDR1 SGHTA, CDR2 FQGNSA. The CDR3 loop spans 15 amino acids. CDR3 sequence reads: CASSFVKDNYYGQYV. The CDR3 DNA is TGTGCCAGCAGCTTCGTGAAAGACAACTACTACGGGCAGTACGTC.

The chain couples TRBV5-6 to TRBJ1-1; maybe TRBD1 (6 bases). The V and J ends lost 3 bases and 1 base respectively, with 13 bases between them. The CDR3 spans 15 residues. Per the germline V gene, CDR1 is SGHDT and CDR2 is YYEEEE. The CDR3 nucleotides read TGTGCCAGCAGCTCCTGGGAGACAGGGAACACTGAAGCTTTCTTT. Translated: CASSSWETGNTEAFF. The full variable domain, its missing parts supplied by reference TRBV5-6 and TRBJ1-1, is DAGVTQSPTHLIKTRGQQVTLRCSPKSGHDTVSWYQQALGQGPQFIFQYYEEEERQRGNFPDRFSGHQFPNYSSELNVNALLLGDSALYLCASSSWETGNTEAFFGQGTRLTVV.

The chain employs TRBV9 and TRBJ2-7; D unclear. CDR1 SGDLS and CDR2 YYNGEE come from the germline V gene. The CDR3 is 18 amino acids. In nucleotides, the CDR3 is TGTGCCAGCAGCGTACAGCCCGCCGGAAATCAGCCCTCCTACGGGCAGTACGTC. Its protein product is CASSVQPAGNQPSYGQYV.

As concerns this clonotype: A junction boundary mismatches the germline segment, possibly from a read error. This chain connects TRBV2 to TRBJ2-3; D possibly corresponds to TRBD2 (5 bases). The CDR3 is 14 residues long. Germline-derived CDR1 and CDR2 are SNHLY and FYNNEI. CDR3 nucleotide sequence: TGTGCCAGCAGTTTAGCGCGAGGTCCCGATACAGATAATTTT. Translated, it gives CASSLARGPDTDNF.

The chain is built from TRBV5-4 and TRBJ1-2; 7 bases line up with TRBD1. V was pared by 1 base and J by 7 bases, with 10 bases of the junction left unmatched. Germline V gene lookup returns CDR1 SGHNT and CDR2 YYREEE (reference sequence). CDR3 length: 15 residues. CDR3 in DNA: TGTGCCAGCAGCTTGTTAGGACAGGAGGATTCTGGCTACACCTTC. Protein product: CASSLLGQEDSGYTF. The full variable domain, in which reference TRBV5-4 and TRBJ1-2 provide the parts outside the CDR3, is ETGVTQSPTHLIKTRGQQVTLRCSSQSGHNTVSWYQQALGQGPQFIFQYYREEENGRGNFPPRFSGLQFPNYSSELNVNALELDDSALYLCASSLLGQEDSGYTFGSGTRLTVV.

Comment on this clonotype: It is likely a read error, because the conserved phenylalanine at the end of the CDR3 is missing. The DNA is left out, because the CDR3 cannot be placed on it with certainty; the CDR3 is given as TCRdb lists it. The CDR3: CASSIARGGCNEELFG. The J gene is TRBJ2-1, the V gene TRBV19. Germline V lookup: CDR1 LNHDA, CDR2 SQIVND (reference sequence). From its first to its last residue, the CDR3 has 16 amino acids.

The gene calls are TRBV5-5 and TRBJ2-7, with D possibly being TRBD2 (5 bases). The CDR3 contains 13 residues. Germline V gene data show CDR1 as SGHKS and CDR2 as YYEKEE (reference sequence). Trimming stripped 2 bases from V and 7 bases from J, with 13 bases between. DNA for the CDR3: TGTGCCAGCAGCTTACAGAGGGATGGGGAGCAGTACGTC. It encodes CASSLQRDGEQYV.

V usage is TRBV7-9 and J usage is TRBJ2-7; D may match TRBD1 or TRBD2 (5 bases each). The CDR3 contains 12 residues. Germline CDR1 is SEHNR and CDR2 is FQNEAQ (reference sequence). The V gene lost 5 bases and the J gene lost 7 bases, with 12 bases spanning the gap. The CDR3 region has the DNA TGTGCCAGCAGCCCTGTAGGGACGGAGCAGTACGTC. This encodes CASSPVGTEQYV.

This clonotype occurred a few times. One end of the junction does not line up with germline, which may come from a read error. The chain uses TRBV7-3 and TRBJ2-3; D is possibly TRBD1 (6 bases). This CDR3 is built from 14 residues. Germline loops: CDR1 SGHTA, CDR2 FQGTGA. CDR3: CASSLTTGAYNEQF. CDR3 bases: TGTGCCAGCAGCCTGACGACAGGAGCCTACAATGAGCAGTTT.

The chain is built from TRBV7-9 and TRBJ2-7, with D perhaps matching TRBD2 (5 bases). The CDR3 contains 13 residues. Trimming took off 3 bases at V and 6 bases at J, with 12 bases between the two ends. Germline assignment: CDR1 SEHNR and CDR2 FQNEAQ (reference sequence). The CDR3 loop reads CASSFGRGGEQYF. CDR3 in DNA: TGTGCCAGCAGCTTTGGGCGTGGAGGCGAGCAGTACTTC.

A remark on this clonotype: At one end, the junction sequence differs from germline, possibly due to a read error. The J gene is TRBJ2-3, the V gene TRBV7-9; no clear D gene. The CDR3 consists of 14 residues. CDR1 and CDR2 from the germline V gene are SEHNR and FQNEAQ (reference sequence). The DNA of the CDR3 is TGTGCCAGCAGCTTAGGCGGTCAGATGAACACGGAAGCTTTT. It is translated as CASSLGGQMNTEAF.

The CDR3 loop is CASSVVGIETQYF. The DNA of the CDR3 is TGTGCCAGCAGCGTAGTTGGGATAGAGACCCAGTACTTC. The chain carries TRBV9 and TRBJ2-5; D gene uncertain. This CDR3 is 13 amino acids long. Germline V gene lookup returns CDR1 SGDLS and CDR2 YYNGEE. V lost 0 bases and J 4 bases, leaving 7 bases between the germline ends.

This chain joins TRBV2 and TRBJ2-1; D possibly matches TRBD1 or TRBD2 (5 bases each). V was trimmed by 4 bases and J by 3 bases, leaving 10 bases between them. The CDR3 contains 14 residues. Germline V lookup: CDR1 SNHLY, CDR2 FYNNEI. This CDR3 reads CASSAGPSYNEQFF. Here the CDR3 DNA reads TGTGCCAGCAGTGCGGGACCCAGCTACAATGAGCAGTTCTTC.